Below are 3 T cell receptor beta chains sequenced from a single sample in a study of beta chain features in type 1 diabetes. Study-level points and caveats: Within each of all four CD4+ subsets, Type 1 diabetes patients had TCRB CDR3s that were moderately but significantly shorter.

Their antigen targets remain unknown. Expressed TCRB transcripts were sequenced, since all the RNA that had been isolated was reverse transcribed. The protocol was immunoSEQ multiplex PCR, while the TCRdb copy is restricted to in-frame clones and leaves out a portion. The data contain 500,000 to 850,000 clones, 11% to 15% of them singletons. The sequenced sample consisted of naive CD4+ T cells from blood. The receptors shown here come from a man aged 18-30 years with type 1 diabetes.

This clone has a handful of counts. The gene calls are TRBV5-4 and TRBJ2-1, with 15 bases aligning to TRBD2. Germline V gene lookup returns CDR1 SGHNT and CDR2 YYREEE (reference sequence). This CDR3 comprises 15 residues. With 2 bases clipped from V and 7 bases from J, the junction kept 1 base outside the gene matches. CDR3 bases: TGTGCCAGCAGCTTCGGGACTAGCGGGAGGAATGAGCAGTTCTTC. It encodes CASSFGTSGRNEQFF.

This clone was observed a handful of times. V usage is TRBV15 and J usage is TRBJ2-7; maybe TRBD1 (6 bases). The CDR3 loop spans 15 amino acids. CDR1 is LNHNV, CDR2 YYDKDF, per germline (reference sequence). V was clipped by 5 bases and J by 3 bases, with 17 bases between them. For the CDR3, the DNA is TGTGCCACCAGCCGGAGTTGGACAGACCACTACGAGCAGTACTTC. Amino acids: CATSRSWTDHYEQYF.

This sequence joins TRBV20-1 and TRBJ2-3; tentative D call: TRBD1 (5 bases). The CDR3 extends over 11 amino acids. Germline V gene lookup returns CDR1 DFQATT and CDR2 SNEGSKA (reference sequence). V gave up 2 bases and J gave up 15 bases, with 15 bases separating them. The CDR3 region has the DNA TGCAGTGCTAGACGTGACAGCGTTCTTTATTTT. This sequence encodes CSARRDSVLYF.